This T cell receptor (beta chain) derives from a study of blood T cell repertoires in COVID-19. Study at large: The study drew acute and convalescent COVID-19 samples from the United States, Italy and Spain. PBMCs, B-cell-depleted T cells, or T cells provided the cDNA or gDNA that made up the material.

Germline CDR1 reads LNHDA; CDR2 reads SQIVND (reference sequence). The CDR3 contains 14 residues. V lost 6 bases, J lost 6 bases, and 18 bases lay in between. Enrollment of patients from Seattle took place during active infection, with longitudinal follow-up. The authors' processing: Researchers report that nucleated cell counts were estimated from reference gene primer amplification. Data came from immunoSEQ multiplex PCR; TCRdb stores just in-frame clones and leaves some out. V and J calls and clone size follow that table, whereas D and trimming were derived from the DNA. The sample yields more than 300,000 clones, nearly 90% seen once.

The receptor's source is a woman aged 40-49 years with COVID-19, enrolled during active disease. The sample consisted of peripheral blood. The chain is built from TRBV19 and TRBJ2-7, with D perhaps TRBD1 (6 bases). The CDR3 sequence: CASRPDRSWGEQYF. In DNA form, the CDR3 reads TGTGCCAGTAGACCCGACAGGAGCTGGGGCGAGCAGTACTTC.